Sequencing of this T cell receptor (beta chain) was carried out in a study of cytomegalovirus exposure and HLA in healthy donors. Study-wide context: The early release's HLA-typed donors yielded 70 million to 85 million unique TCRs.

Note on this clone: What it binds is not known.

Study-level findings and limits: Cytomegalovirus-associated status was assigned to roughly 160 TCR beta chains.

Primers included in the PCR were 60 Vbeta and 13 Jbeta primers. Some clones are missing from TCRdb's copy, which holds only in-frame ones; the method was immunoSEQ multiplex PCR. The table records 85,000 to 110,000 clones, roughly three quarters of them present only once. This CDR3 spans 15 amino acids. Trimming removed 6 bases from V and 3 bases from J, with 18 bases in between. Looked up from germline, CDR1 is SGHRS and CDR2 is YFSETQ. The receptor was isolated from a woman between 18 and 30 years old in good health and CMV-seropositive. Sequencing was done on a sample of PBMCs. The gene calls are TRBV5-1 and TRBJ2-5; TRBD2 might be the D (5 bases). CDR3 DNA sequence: TGCGCCAGCACCACCCGGGGTAGTGGGGAAGAGACCCAGTACTTC. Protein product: CASTTRGSGEETQYF.